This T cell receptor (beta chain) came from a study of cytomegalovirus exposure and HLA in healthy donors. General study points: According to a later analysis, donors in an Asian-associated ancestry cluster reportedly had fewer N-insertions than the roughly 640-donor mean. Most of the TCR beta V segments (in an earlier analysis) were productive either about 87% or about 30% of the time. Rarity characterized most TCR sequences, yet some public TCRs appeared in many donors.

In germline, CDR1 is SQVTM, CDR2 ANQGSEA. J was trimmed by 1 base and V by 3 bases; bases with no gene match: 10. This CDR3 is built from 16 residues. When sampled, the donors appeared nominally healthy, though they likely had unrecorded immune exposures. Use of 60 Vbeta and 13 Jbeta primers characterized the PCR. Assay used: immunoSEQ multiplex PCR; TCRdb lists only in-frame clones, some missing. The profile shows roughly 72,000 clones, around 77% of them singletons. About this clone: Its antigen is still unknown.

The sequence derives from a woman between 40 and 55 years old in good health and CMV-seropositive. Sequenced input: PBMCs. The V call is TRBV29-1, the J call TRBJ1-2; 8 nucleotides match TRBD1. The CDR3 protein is CSVETLDREDNYGYTF. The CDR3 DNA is TGCAGCGTTGAGACGCTGGACAGGGAAGATAACTATGGCTACACCTTC.